This TCR beta chain was recorded in a study of T cells after posttransplantation cyclophosphamide. Study-level points and caveats: Tissue-infiltrating T cells from skin or gut overlapped little with blood T cells. Donor-recipient repertoire similarity was low at 1-2 months, rising over year one.

Comment on this clone: No antigen is known for it.

TCRdb keeps only in-frame clones here, not all; method: immunoSEQ multiplex PCR. The sample holds tens of thousands of clones, just over 85% seen once. With 6 bases removed from V and 5 bases from J, the gap between germline ends came to 19 bases. The CDR3 is 15 residues long. Germline loops: CDR1 MNHNY, CDR2 SVGAGI (reference sequence). The gene calls are TRBV6-6 and TRBJ2-5; possible D gene TRBD1, 8 bases. The sequenced sample was PBMCs. The clonotype was recovered from a man aged 25-40 years with a blood cancer, CMV-positive, and with a related stem cell donor. The DNA of the CDR3 is TGTGCCAGCAGGCGGGGGCAGGGGGCTTATGAGACCCAGTACTTC. Encoded protein: CASRRGQGAYETQYF.